These 26 T cell receptor beta chains were sequenced from one sample in a study of blood T cell repertoires in COVID-19. The data were produced by immunoSEQ multiplex PCR, yet TCRdb's version contains in-frame clones alone and is incomplete. The data show 190,000 or so clones, roughly 79% seen once. The sequencing input was peripheral blood. The receptors shown here come from a human donor with acute or convalescent COVID-19. The donor label of this sample is uncertain.

The chain joins TRBV4-3 to TRBJ2-5, with 7 bases fitting TRBD2. The CDR3 is 17 amino acids. Germline CDR1 is LGHNA and CDR2 is YSLEER. The J segment lost 7 bases and the V segment lost 0 bases, leaving 14 bases of the junction unmatched. The CDR3 loop reads CASSQEGASGSSGTQYF. As DNA, the CDR3 is TGCGCCAGCAGCCAAGAGGGCGCTAGCGGTTCGAGCGGGACCCAGTACTTC.

The V gene is TRBV12-3 or TRBV12-4, the J gene TRBJ2-7; D gene ambiguous. The CDR3 consists of 13 residues. The V end lost 6 bases, the J end lost 3 bases, and 12 bases lay between the germline ends. The CDR3 bases are TGTGCCAGCAGCCTCGTATGGCTCTACGAGCAGTACTTC. This encodes CASSLVWLYEQYF.

The chain combines TRBV28 with TRBJ1-4, with 8 nucleotides matching TRBD1. Losses at the gene ends were 6 bases for V and 12 bases for J; bases not matched to a gene: 3. This CDR3 has 11 residues. CDR1 and CDR2 from the germline V gene are MDHEN and SYDVKM. The CDR3 bases are TGTGCCAGCAGCTGGACAGGGCAACTGTTTTTT. Encoded protein: CASSWTGQLFF. Supplemented by reference TRBV28 and TRBJ1-4, the full variable domain reads DVKVTQSSRYLVKRTGEKVFLECVQDMDHENMFWYRQDPGLGLRLIYFSYDVKMKEKGDIPEGYSVSREKKERFSLILESASTNQTSMYLCASSWTGQLFFGSGTQLSVL.

The CDR3 nucleotides read TGCAGCGTGCGGGACGGGAGCACAGATACGCAGTATTTT. Protein: CSVRDGSTDTQYF. The chain joins TRBV29-1 to TRBJ2-3; D may be TRBD2 (6 bases). The CDR3 contains 13 residues. V was clipped by 6 bases and J by 0 bases, with 10 bases between them. Germline V gene sequence: CDR1 SQVTM, CDR2 ANQGSEA.

The chain joins TRBV28 to TRBJ2-2; 10 bases fit TRBD2. CDR1 is MDHEN and CDR2 is SYDVKM in the germline V gene. J lost 4 bases, V lost 11 bases, and 7 bases had no gene match. The CDR3 loop spans 14 amino acids. The CDR3 sequence is CASSGLALTGELFF. The CDR3 DNA is TGTGCCTCGTCGGGACTAGCGCTCACCGGGGAGCTGTTTTTT.

This rearrangement joins TRBV5-4 to TRBJ1-2; 8 bases are a match to TRBD1. V dropped 3 bases and J dropped 4; count of bases not matched to a gene: 8. Germline V CDR1 and CDR2: SGHNT, YYREEE (reference sequence). This CDR3 has 15 amino acids. CDR3 DNA: TGTGCCAGCAGCTGGGGACAGGCGATATCCTATGGCTACACCTTC. Residues: CASSWGQAISYGYTF.

This chain uses TRBV4-2 with TRBJ1-1; 7 positions agree with TRBD1. Germline lookup yields CDR1 LGHNA and CDR2 YNFKEQ. The CDR3 totals 15 residues. The junction had 3 bases not matched to a gene; V was cut back by 1 base and J by 1 base. The CDR3 coding sequence is TGTGCCAGCAGCCAAGTAAACAGGGGGAACACTGAAGCTTTCTTT. This sequence encodes CASSQVNRGNTEAFF.

This sequence joins TRBV28 and TRBJ1-2; unclear D gene. V was trimmed by 5 bases and J by 6 bases, leaving 10 bases between them. Germline V gene data show CDR1 as MDHEN and CDR2 as SYDVKM. The CDR3 spans 12 residues. The CDR3: CASSGQVNGYTF. CDR3 sequence (DNA): TGTGCCAGCAGTGGGCAGGTGAATGGCTACACCTTC.

The chain uses TRBV6-5 and TRBJ1-1; tentative D call: TRBD1 (5 bases). V was cut by 1 base and J by 4 bases, with 16 bases left in between. The germline V gene encodes CDR1 MNHEY and CDR2 SVGAGI. The CDR3 is 16 residues long. CDR3 in DNA: TGTGCCAGCAGTTACTTGCCAGGCCCGGGGGGCACTGAAGCTTTCTTT. This sequence encodes CASSYLPGPGGTEAFF.

The chain uses TRBV19 and TRBJ1-6, with 7 bases aligning to TRBD1. CDR3 length: 14 residues. CDR1 LNHDA and CDR2 SQIVND come from the germline V gene (reference sequence). J was trimmed by 5 bases and V by 2 bases; bases with no gene match: 0. The CDR3: CASSIQGDNSPLHF. The CDR3 DNA reads TGTGCCAGTAGTATACAGGGGGATAATTCACCCCTCCACTTT. The variable domain in full, completed from reference TRBV19 and TRBJ1-6, reads DGGITQSPKYLFRKEGQNVTLSCEQNLNHDAMYWYRQDPGQGLRLIYYSQIVNDFQKGDIAEGYSVSREKKESFPLTVTSAQKNPTAFYLCASSIQGDNSPLHFGNGTRLTVT.

The genes are TRBV28 and TRBJ1-4; TRBD1 might be the D (5 bases). Germline V gene lookup returns CDR1 MDHEN and CDR2 SYDVKM. V was pared by 3 bases and J by 2 bases, with 13 bases between. There are 16 residues in the CDR3. The chain's CDR3 is CASSFRGGATNEKLFF. The CDR3 DNA sequence: TGTGCCAGCAGTTTTAGGGGAGGGGCCACTAATGAAAAACTGTTTTTT. Together with reference TRBV28 and TRBJ1-4, the CDR3 gives the full variable domain: DVKVTQSSRYLVKRTGEKVFLECVQDMDHENMFWYRQDPGLGLRLIYFSYDVKMKEKGDIPEGYSVSREKKERFSLILESASTNQTSMYLCASSFRGGATNEKLFFGSGTQLSVL.

This sequence joins TRBV5-6 and TRBJ2-2; no definite D call. In germline, CDR1 is SGHDT, CDR2 YYEEEE. CDR3 size: 15 residues. Trimming removed 2 bases at V and 1 base at J, with 9 bases between. The CDR3 protein is CASSLIGVNTGELFF. CDR3 DNA sequence: TGTGCCAGCAGCTTAATCGGTGTGAACACCGGGGAGCTGTTTTTT. The whole variable domain, remainder taken from reference TRBV5-6 and TRBJ2-2, is DAGVTQSPTHLIKTRGQQVTLRCSPKSGHDTVSWYQQALGQGPQFIFQYYEEEERQRGNFPDRFSGHQFPNYSSELNVNALLLGDSALYLCASSLIGVNTGELFFGEGSRLTVL.

The chain is built from TRBV7-8 and TRBJ2-3; 13 nucleotides line up with TRBD2. The junction had 10 bases not matched to a gene; V was cut back by 5 bases and J by 5 bases. This CDR3 has 17 residues. Germline V gene sequence: CDR1 SGHVS, CDR2 FQNEAQ. CDR3 protein: CASSQRTSGRAGDTQYF. The CDR3 nucleotides read TGTGCCAGCAGCCAGAGAACTAGCGGGAGGGCCGGAGATACGCAGTATTTT. Drawing the rest from reference TRBV7-8 and TRBJ2-3, the complete variable domain is GAGVSQSPRYKVAKRGQDVALRCDPISGHVSLFWYQQALGQGPEFLTYFQNEAQLDKSGLPSDRFFAERPEGSVSTLKIQRTQQEDSAVYLCASSQRTSGRAGDTQYFGPGTRLTVL.

The rearrangement uses TRBV19 and TRBJ1-1, with D perhaps TRBD1 (5 bases). The CDR3 runs 15 residues. The V gene's germline CDR1 is LNHDA and CDR2 SQIVND (reference sequence). Trimming took 6 bases from V and 1 from J, leaving 15 bases between them. The CDR3 DNA is TGTGCCAGTAGCCCACGGACAATAAAGAACACTGAAGCTTTCTTT. Translating it yields CASSPRTIKNTEAFF.

The chain couples TRBV10-3 to TRBJ2-3; TRBD2 matches at 7 bases. The CDR3 runs to 14 residues. CDR1 and CDR2 (germline): ENHRY, SYGVKD. V dropped 7 bases and J dropped 5; count of bases not matched to a gene: 9. CDR3 nucleotides: TGTGCCATCACGGCCGGCGGGAGTGTAGATACGCAGTATTTT. Translated: CAITAGGSVDTQYF.

The chain recombines TRBV6-6 with TRBJ1-1; 9 positions match TRBD1. The junction had 3 bases not matched to a gene; V was cut back by 2 bases and J by 2 bases. CDR3 length equals 15 residues. Germline-derived CDR1 and CDR2 are MNHNY and SVGAGI (reference sequence). The CDR3 spells CASSYTGQGNTEAFF. The CDR3 nucleotides are TGTGCCAGCAGTTACACGGGACAGGGAAACACTGAAGCTTTCTTT.

The chain has TRBV19 and TRBJ2-7; 9 bases are shared with TRBD1. CDR3 length: 16 residues. Unmatched junction bases numbered 11, after V lost 4 bases and J lost 4 bases. The V gene's germline CDR1 is LNHDA and CDR2 SQIVND (reference sequence). The CDR3 loop is CASSTLARQGVYEQYF. The CDR3 DNA follows: TGTGCCAGTAGTACCCTTGCGAGACAGGGGGTTTACGAGCAGTACTTC.

The chain links TRBV29-1 to TRBJ1-1, with a tentative D call TRBD1 (5 bases). Germline CDR1 is SQVTM and CDR2 is ANQGSEA. The CDR3 sequence is 12 residues long. The V and J ends lost 4 bases and 4 bases respectively, with 10 bases between them. The CDR3 region has the DNA TGCAGCGTTGGGACCCAGGGCACTGAAGCTTTCTTT. It translates to CSVGTQGTEAFF.

This chain connects TRBV6-4 to TRBJ2-5; 9 bases are a match to TRBD2. With 4 bases clipped from V and 4 bases from J, the junction kept 1 base outside the gene matches. The length of the CDR3 is 13 residues. CDR1 is MRHNA, CDR2 SNTAGT, per germline. In DNA, the CDR3 is TGTGCCAGCAGTGTACTAGCGGGAGAGACCCAGTACTTC. This sequence encodes CASSVLAGETQYF.

V is TRBV7-3 and J is TRBJ1-2; TRBD1 is a possible D gene (5 bases). The CDR3 is 13 amino acids. The ends were cut back, 5 bases at V and 8 bases at J, with 15 bases in the middle. In germline, CDR1 is SGHTA, CDR2 FQGTGA. Here the CDR3 reads CASSQGLGHGYTF. CDR3 bases: TGTGCCAGCAGCCAAGGCCTGGGGCACGGCTACACCTTC.

V and J are TRBV5-1 and TRBJ2-7, with 9 bases aligning to TRBD1. J was trimmed by 4 bases and V by 4 bases; bases with no gene match: 6. The germline CDR1 and CDR2 sequences are SGHRS and YFSETQ. The CDR3 spans 14 residues. In nucleotides, the CDR3 is TGCGCCAGCAGCCTTGGACAGGGGCGGTACGAGCAGTACTTC. It encodes CASSLGQGRYEQYF.

The rearrangement links TRBV28 to TRBJ2-7; TRBD2 is a possible D gene (8 bases). This CDR3 is 16 amino acids long. V lost 2 bases and J lost 3, with 17 bases in between. From germline, CDR1 is MDHEN and CDR2 SYDVKM. CDR3 in amino acids: CASSLAGGDSNYEQYF. CDR3 sequence (DNA): TGTGCCAGCAGTTTAGCCGGGGGGGACAGCAACTACGAGCAGTACTTC.

This chain connects TRBV14 to TRBJ2-7; TRBD1 matches 7 bases. Germline V CDR1 and CDR2: SGHDN, FVKESK. This CDR3 comprises 14 residues. With V trimmed by 7 bases and J by 3 bases, 9 bases remained unmatched. Written as DNA, the CDR3 is TGTGCCAGCAACCTAGGGGGCCGGGGCTACGAGCAGTACTTC. Protein: CASNLGGRGYEQYF.

The DNA of the CDR3 is TGTGCCAGCACCCGACAGAACTATGGCTACACCTTC. Translating gives CASTRQNYGYTF. This sequence joins TRBV12-3 or TRBV12-4 and TRBJ1-2, with D possibly being TRBD1 (5 bases). The length of the CDR3 is 12 residues. The V end was cut by 7 bases, the J end by 2 bases, with 8 bases between.

This chain uses TRBV7-3 with TRBJ2-1, with 8 bases fitting TRBD2. The CDR3 sequence is 16 residues long. Germline CDR1 is SGHTA and CDR2 is FQGTGA. The J segment lost 4 bases and the V segment lost 6 bases, leaving 11 bases of the junction unmatched. The CDR3 here is CASSLGGSGKYNEQFF. The CDR3 nucleotides are TGTGCCAGCAGTCTTGGAGGTAGCGGGAAGTACAATGAGCAGTTCTTC.

This sequence joins TRBV7-2 and TRBJ1-1; D is uncertain. The CDR3 has 14 amino acids. Per germline, CDR1 SGHTA and CDR2 FQGNSA. V lost 5 bases and J 1 base, leaving 11 bases between the germline ends. For the CDR3, the DNA is TGTGCCAGCAGCAGCCGACTCTCGAACACTGAAGCTTTCTTT. Protein: CASSSRLSNTEAFF.